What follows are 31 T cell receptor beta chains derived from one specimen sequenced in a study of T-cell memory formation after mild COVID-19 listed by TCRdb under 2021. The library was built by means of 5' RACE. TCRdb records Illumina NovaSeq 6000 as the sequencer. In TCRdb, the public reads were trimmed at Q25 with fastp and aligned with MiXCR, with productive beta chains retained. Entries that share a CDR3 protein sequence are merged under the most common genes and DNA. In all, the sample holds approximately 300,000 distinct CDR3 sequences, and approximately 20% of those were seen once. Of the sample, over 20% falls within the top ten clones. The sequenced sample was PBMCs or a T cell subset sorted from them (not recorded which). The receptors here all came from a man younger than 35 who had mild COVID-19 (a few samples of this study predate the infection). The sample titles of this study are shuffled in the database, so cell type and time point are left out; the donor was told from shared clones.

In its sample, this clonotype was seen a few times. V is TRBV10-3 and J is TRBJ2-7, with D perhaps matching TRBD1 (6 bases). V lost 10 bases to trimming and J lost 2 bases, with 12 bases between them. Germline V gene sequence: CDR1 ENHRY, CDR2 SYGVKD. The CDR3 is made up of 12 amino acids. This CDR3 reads CATEGGTYEQYF. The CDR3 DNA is TGTGCCACCGAAGGGGGTACCTACGAGCAGTACTTC.

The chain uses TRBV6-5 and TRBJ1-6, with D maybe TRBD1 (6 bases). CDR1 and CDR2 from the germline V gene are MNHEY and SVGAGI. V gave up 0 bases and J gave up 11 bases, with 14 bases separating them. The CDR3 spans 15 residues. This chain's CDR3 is CASSYSTGPAAPLHF. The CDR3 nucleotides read TGTGCCAGCAGTTACTCGACAGGACCCGCGGCACCCCTCCACTTT.

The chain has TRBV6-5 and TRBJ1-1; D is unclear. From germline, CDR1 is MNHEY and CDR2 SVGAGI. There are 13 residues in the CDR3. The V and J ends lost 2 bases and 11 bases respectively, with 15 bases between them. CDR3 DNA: TGTGCCAGCAGTTACCCTGGAGGGCAGGCCGCTTTCTTT. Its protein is CASSYPGGQAAFF.

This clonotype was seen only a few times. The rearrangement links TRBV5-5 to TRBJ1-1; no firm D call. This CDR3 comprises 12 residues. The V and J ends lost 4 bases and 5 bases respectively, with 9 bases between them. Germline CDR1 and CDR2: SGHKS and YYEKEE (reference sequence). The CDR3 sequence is CASSPTQTEAFF. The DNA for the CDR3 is TGTGCCAGCAGCCCCACCCAGACTGAAGCTTTCTTT.

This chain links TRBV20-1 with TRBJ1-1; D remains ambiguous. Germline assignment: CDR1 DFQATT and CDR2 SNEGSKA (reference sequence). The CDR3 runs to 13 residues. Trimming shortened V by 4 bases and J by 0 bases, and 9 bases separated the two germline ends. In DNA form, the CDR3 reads TGCAGTGCTATGGTGGCCATGAACACTGAAGCTTTCTTT. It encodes CSAMVAMNTEAFF.

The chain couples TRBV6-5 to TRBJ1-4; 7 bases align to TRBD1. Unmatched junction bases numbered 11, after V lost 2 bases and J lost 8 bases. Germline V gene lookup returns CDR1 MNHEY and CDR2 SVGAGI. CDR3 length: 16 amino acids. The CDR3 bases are TGTGCCAGCAGTTACCTTCCGGGGACAGCCACCGAAAAACTGTTTTTT. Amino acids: CASSYLPGTATEKLFF.

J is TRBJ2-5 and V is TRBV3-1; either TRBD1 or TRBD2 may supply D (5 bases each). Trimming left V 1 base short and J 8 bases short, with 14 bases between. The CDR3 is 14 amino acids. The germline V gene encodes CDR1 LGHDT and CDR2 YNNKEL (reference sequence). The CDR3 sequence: CASSQVVGESTQYF. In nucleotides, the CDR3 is TGTGCCAGCAGCCAAGTCGTAGGGGAGTCTACCCAGTACTTC.

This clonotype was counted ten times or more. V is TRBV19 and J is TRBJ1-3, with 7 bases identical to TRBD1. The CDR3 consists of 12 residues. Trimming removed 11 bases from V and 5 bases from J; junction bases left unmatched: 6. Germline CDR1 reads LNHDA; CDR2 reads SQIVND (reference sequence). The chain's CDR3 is CAARDSRNTIYF. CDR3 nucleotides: TGTGCCGCTAGGGACAGCAGAAACACCATATATTTT.

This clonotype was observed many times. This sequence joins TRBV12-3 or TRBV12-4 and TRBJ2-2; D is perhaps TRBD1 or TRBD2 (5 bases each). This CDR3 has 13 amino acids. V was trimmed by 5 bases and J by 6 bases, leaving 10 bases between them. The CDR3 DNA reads TGTGCCAGCAGTCGCAGGGACCCCGGGGAGCTGTTTTTT. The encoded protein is CASSRRDPGELFF.

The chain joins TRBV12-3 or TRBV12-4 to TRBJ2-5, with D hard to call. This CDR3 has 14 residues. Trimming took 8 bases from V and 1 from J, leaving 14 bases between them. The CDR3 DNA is TGTGCCAGCGGGGATTCAGGAGTCCAAGAGACCCAGTACTTC. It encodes CASGDSGVQETQYF.

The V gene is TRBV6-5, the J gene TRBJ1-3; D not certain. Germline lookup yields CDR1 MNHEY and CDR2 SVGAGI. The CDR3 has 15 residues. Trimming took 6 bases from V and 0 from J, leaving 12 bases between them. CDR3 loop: CASSRVAYSGNTIYF. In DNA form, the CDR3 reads TGTGCCAGCAGCCGGGTAGCATACTCTGGAAACACCATATATTTT.

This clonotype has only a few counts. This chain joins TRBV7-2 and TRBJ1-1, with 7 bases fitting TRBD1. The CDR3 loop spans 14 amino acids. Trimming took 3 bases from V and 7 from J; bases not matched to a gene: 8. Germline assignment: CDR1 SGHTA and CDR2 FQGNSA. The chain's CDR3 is CASSLSTGANEAFF. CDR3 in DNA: TGTGCCAGCAGCTTGTCCACAGGGGCCAATGAAGCTTTCTTT.

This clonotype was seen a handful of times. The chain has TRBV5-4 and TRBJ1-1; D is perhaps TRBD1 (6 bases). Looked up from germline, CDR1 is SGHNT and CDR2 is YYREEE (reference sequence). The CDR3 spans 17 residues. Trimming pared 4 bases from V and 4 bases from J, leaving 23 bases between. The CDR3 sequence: CASSRSRWGAMVTEAFF. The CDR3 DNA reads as TGTGCCAGCAGCCGCAGCCGGTGGGGGGCTATGGTCACTGAAGCTTTCTTT.

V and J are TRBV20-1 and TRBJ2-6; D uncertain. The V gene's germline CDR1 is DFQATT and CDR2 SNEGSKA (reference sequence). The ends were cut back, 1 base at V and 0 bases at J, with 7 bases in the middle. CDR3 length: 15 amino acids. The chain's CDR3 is CSARGRASGANVLTF. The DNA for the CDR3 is TGCAGTGCTAGAGGACGGGCCTCTGGGGCCAACGTCCTGACTTTC.

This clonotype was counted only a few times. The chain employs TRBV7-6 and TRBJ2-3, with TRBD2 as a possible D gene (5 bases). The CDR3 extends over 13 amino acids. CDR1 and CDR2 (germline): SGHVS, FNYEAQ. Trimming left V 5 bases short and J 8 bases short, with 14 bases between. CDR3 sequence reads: CASSASGLGTQYF. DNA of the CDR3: TGTGCCAGCAGCGCATCGGGGTTGGGTACGCAGTATTTT. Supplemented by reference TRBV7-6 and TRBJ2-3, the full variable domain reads GAGVSQSPRYKVTKRGQDVALRCDPISGHVSLYWYRQALGQGPEFLTYFNYEAQQDKSGLPNDRFSAERPEGSISTLTIQRTEQRDSAMYRCASSASGLGTQYFGPGTRLTVL.

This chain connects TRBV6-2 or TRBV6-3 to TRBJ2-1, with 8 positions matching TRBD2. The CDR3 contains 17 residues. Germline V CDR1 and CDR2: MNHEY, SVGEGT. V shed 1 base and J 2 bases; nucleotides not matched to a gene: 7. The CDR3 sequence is CASSYYGRGGPYNEQFF. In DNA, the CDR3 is TGTGCCAGCAGTTACTACGGGAGGGGGGGCCCCTACAATGAGCAGTTCTTC.

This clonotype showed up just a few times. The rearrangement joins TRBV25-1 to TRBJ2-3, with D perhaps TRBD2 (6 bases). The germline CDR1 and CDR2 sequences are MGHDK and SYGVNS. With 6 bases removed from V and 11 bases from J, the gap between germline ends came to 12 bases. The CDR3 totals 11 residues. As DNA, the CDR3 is TGTGCCAGCAGGGAGGAGGGAAGGCAGTATTTT. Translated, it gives CASREEGRQYF.

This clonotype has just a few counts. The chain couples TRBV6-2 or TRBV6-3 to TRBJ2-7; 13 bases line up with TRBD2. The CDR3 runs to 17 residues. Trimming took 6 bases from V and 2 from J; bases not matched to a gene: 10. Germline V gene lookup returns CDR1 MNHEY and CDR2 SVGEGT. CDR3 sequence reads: CASSSTLGLAGAYEQYF. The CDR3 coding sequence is TGTGCCAGCAGCTCGACACTCGGACTAGCGGGGGCCTACGAGCAGTACTTC.

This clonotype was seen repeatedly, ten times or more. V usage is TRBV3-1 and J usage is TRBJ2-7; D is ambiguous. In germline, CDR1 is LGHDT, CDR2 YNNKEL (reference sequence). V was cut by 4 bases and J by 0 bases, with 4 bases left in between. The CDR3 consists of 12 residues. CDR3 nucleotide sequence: TGTGCCAGCAGCCTGAGCTCCTACGAGCAGTACTTC. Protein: CASSLSSYEQYF.

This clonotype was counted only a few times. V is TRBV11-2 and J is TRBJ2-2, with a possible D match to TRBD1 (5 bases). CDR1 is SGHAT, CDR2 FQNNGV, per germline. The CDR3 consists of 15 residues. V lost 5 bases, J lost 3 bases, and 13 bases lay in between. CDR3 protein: CASSQGRADTGELFF. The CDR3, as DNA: TGTGCCAGCAGCCAGGGAAGGGCGGACACCGGGGAGCTGTTTTTT.

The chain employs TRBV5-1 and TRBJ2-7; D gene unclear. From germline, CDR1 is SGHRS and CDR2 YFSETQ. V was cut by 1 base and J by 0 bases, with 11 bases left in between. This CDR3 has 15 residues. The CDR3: CASSLFQESSYEQYV. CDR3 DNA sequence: TGCGCCAGCAGCTTGTTTCAGGAGAGCTCCTACGAGCAGTACGTC.

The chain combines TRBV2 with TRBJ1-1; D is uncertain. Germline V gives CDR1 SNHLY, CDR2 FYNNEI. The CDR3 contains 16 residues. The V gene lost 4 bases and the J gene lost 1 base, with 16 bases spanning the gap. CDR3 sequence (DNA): TGTGCCAGCAGTGGGGCAGCGGGGAAGGGGAACACTGAAGCTTTCTTT. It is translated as CASSGAAGKGNTEAFF.

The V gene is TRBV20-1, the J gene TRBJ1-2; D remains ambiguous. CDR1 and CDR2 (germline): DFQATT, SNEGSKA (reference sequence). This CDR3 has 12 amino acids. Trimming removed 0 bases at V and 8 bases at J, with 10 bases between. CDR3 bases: TGCAGTGCTAGAGACGCCCTGATGGGCTACACCTTC. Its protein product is CSARDALMGYTF.

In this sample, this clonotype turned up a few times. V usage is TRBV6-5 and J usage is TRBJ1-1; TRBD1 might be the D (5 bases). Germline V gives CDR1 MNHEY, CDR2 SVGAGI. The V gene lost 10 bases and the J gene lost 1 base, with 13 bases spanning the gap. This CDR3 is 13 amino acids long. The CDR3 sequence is CATRTTSNTEAFF. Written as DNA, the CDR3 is TGTGCCACCCGGACAACCTCGAACACTGAAGCTTTCTTT.

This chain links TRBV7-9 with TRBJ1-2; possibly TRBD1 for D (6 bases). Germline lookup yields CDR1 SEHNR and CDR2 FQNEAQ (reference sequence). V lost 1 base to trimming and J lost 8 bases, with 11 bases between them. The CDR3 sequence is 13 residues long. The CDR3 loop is CASSLGKGGGYTF. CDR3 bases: TGTGCCAGCAGCTTAGGAAAAGGGGGAGGCTACACCTTC.

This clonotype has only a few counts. The CDR3 spells CSVEDPRSSSYEQYF. The CDR3 nucleotides read TGCAGCGTTGAAGATCCCAGGAGTAGCAGCTACGAGCAGTACTTC. V gene TRBV29-1 combines with J gene TRBJ2-7; D not resolved. The germline CDR1 and CDR2 sequences are SQVTM and ANQGSEA. With 0 bases removed from V and 3 bases from J, the gap between germline ends came to 15 bases. The CDR3 loop spans 15 amino acids.

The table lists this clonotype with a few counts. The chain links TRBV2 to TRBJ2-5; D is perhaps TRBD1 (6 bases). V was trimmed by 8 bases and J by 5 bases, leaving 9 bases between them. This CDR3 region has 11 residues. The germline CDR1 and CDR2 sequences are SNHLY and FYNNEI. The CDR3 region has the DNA TGTGCCAGCGGGGGCGGGGAGACCCAGTACTTC. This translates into CASGGGETQYF.

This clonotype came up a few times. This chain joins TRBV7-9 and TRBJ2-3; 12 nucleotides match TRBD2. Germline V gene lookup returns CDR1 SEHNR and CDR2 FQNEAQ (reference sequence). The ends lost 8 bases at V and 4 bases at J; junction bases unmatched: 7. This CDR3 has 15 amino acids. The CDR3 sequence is CASSRTSGVADTQYF. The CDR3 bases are TGTGCCAGCTCGAGGACTAGCGGGGTAGCAGATACGCAGTATTTT.

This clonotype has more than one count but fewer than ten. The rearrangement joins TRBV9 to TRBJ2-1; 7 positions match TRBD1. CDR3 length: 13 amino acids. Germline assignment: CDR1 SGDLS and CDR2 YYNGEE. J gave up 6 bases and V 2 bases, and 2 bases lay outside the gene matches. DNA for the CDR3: TGTGCCAGCAGCGTCTGGACAGGCAATGAGCAGTTCTTC. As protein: CASSVWTGNEQFF. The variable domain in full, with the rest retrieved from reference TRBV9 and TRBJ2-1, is DSGVTQTPKHLITATGQRVTLRCSPRSGDLSVYWYQQSLDQGLQFLIQYYNGEERAKGNILERFSAQQFPDLHSELNLSSLELGDSALYFCASSVWTGNEQFFGPGTRLTVL.

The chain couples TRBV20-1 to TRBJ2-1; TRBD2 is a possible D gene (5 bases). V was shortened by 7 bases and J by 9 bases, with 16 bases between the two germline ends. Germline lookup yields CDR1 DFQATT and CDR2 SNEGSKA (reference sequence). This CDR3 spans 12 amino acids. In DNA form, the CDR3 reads TGCAGTGAATCCGACTACACTAGTGAGCAGTTCTTC. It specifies CSESDYTSEQFF.

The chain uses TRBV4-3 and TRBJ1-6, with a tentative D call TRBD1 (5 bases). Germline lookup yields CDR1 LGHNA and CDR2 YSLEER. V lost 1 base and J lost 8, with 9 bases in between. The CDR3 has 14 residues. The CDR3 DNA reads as TGCGCCAGCAGCCAAGTTCAAGGGGATTCACCCCTCCACTTT. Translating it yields CASSQVQGDSPLHF.